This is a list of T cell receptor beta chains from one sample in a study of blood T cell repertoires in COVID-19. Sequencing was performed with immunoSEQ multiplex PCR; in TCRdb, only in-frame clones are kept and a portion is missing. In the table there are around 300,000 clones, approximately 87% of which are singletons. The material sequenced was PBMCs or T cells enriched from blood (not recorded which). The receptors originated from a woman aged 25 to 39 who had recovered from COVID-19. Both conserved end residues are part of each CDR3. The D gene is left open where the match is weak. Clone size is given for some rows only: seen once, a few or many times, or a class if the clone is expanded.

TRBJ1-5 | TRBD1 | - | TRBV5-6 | CASSAGTGTSGQPQHF | TGTGCCAGCAGCGCCGGGACAGGGACGAGTGGTCAGCCCCAGCATTTT
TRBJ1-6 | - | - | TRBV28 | CASSPARRVNSPLHF | TGTGCCAGCAGCCCGGCGAGGAGAGTTAATTCACCCCTCCACTTT
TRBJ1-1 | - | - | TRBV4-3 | CASSQDRQALAEAFF | TGCGCCAGCAGCCAAGATCGACAGGCTCTGGCTGAAGCTTTCTTT
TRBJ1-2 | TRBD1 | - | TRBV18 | CASSAADRVGYGYTF | TGTGCCAGCTCAGCAGCAGACAGGGTCGGCTATGGCTACACCTTC
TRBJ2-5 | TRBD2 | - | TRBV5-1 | CASSMGTSGGEETQYF | TGCGCCAGCAGCATGGGGACTAGCGGGGGTGAGGAGACCCAGTACTTC
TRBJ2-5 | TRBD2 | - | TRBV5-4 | CASSLAGGETQYF | TGTGCCAGCAGCTTAGCGGGGGGGGAGACCCAGTACTTC
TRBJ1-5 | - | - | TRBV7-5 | CARSLNRRDRNNQPQHF | TGTGCCAGAAGCTTAAATCGAAGGGACAGGAACAATCAGCCCCAGCATTTT
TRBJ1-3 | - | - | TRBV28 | CASSLSGLGNTIYF | TGTGCCAGCAGTTTATCAGGGTTGGGAAACACCATATATTTT
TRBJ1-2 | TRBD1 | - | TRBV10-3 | CATGDRRDSGYTF | TGTGCCACGGGGGACAGAAGGGACTCCGGCTACACCTTC
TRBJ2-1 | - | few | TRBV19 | CASSINLNEQFF | TGTGCCAGTAGTATAAATCTCAATGAGCAGTTCTTC
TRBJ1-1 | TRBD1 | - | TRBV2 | CASSSDRGGTEAFF | TGTGCCAGCAGTTCGGACAGGGGAGGGACTGAAGCTTTCTTT
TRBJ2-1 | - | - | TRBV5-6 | CASSLDSGSYNEQFF | TGTGCCAGCAGCTTGGACAGTGGGTCCTACAATGAGCAGTTCTTC
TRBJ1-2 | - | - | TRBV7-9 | CASSYDGLYGYTF | TGTGCCAGCAGCTACGACGGACTCTATGGCTACACCTTC
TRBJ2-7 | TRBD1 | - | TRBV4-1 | CASSQGLIQGAYEQYF | TGCGCCAGCAGCCAGGGACTCATACAGGGGGCATACGAGCAGTACTTC
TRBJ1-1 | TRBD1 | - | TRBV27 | CASSSGTGLFTEAFF | TGTGCCAGCAGCTCCGGGACAGGGCTTTTCACTGAAGCTTTCTTT
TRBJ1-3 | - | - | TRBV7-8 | CQGQGNTIYF | TGTCAGGGGCAGGGAAACACCATATATTTT
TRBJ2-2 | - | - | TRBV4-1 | CASSPGQPFTGELFF | TGCGCCAGCAGCCCGGGACAACCCTTCACCGGGGAGCTGTTTTTT
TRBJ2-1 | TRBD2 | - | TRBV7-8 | CASSRGTSENEQFF | TGTGCCAGCAGCCGCGGGACTAGCGAGAATGAGCAGTTCTTC
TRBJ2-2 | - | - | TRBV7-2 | CASSFNRGGKTGELFF | TGTGCCAGCAGCTTTAACCGGGGCGGGAAGACCGGGGAGCTGTTTTTT
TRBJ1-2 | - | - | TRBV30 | CAWKQQHPYGYTF | TGTGCCTGGAAACAGCAGCATCCCTATGGCTACACCTTC
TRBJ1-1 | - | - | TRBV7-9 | CASSLGQLNTEAFF | TGTGCCAGCAGTTTGGGACAATTGAACACTGAAGCTTTCTTT
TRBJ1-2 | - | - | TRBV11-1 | CASSPGVTYGYTF | TGTGCCAGCAGCCCAGGGGTTACCTATGGCTACACCTTC
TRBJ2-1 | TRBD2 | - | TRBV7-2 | CASSPAGGQFF | TGTGCCAGCAGCCCGGCGGGGGGGCAGTTCTTC
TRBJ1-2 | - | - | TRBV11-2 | CASSPSGAYTF | TGTGCCAGCAGCCCCTCGGGAGCGTACACCTTC
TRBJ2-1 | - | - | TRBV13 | CASSLGRQTPSSYNEQFF | TGTGCCAGCAGCTTAGGCCGGCAGACACCGAGCTCCTACAATGAGCAGTTCTTC
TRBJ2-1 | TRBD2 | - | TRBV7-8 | CASSSLTSGNNEQFF | TGTGCCAGCAGCTCGTTGACTAGCGGTAACAATGAGCAGTTCTTC
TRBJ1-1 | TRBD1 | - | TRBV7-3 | CASSLSPGQGGTEAFF | TGTGCCAGCAGCTTAAGCCCCGGACAGGGGGGAACTGAAGCTTTCTTT
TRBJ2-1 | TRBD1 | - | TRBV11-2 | CASSFPGQGINEQFF | TGTGCCAGCAGCTTTCCGGGACAGGGGATCAATGAGCAGTTCTTC
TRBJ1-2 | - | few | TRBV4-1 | CASSHPYMGYTF | TGCGCCAGCAGCCACCCGTATATGGGCTACACCTTC
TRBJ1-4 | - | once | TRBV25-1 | CASSEYGGEEGKLFF | TGTGCCAGCAGTGAATACGGTGGGGAGGAGGGAAAACTGTTTTTT
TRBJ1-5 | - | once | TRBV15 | CATSRGGRGGNQPQHF | TGTGCCACCAGCAGAGGGGGCAGGGGTGGCAATCAGCCCCAGCATTTT
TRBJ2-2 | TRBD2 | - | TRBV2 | CASSESLAGAVTGELFF | TGTGCCAGCAGTGAGTCGTTAGCGGGGGCAGTAACCGGGGAGCTGTTTTTT
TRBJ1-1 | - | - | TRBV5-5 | CASSFQTGTEAFF | TGTGCCAGCAGCTTCCAAACGGGCACTGAAGCTTTCTTT
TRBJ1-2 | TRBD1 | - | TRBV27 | CASSWTGSYGYTF | TGTGCCAGCAGTTGGACAGGGAGCTATGGCTACACCTTC
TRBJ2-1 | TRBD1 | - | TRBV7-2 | CASSTQTGGIFNEQFF | TGTGCCAGCAGCACGCAAACAGGGGGCATCTTTAATGAGCAGTTCTTC
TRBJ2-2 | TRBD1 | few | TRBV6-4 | CASSDGTGNTGELFF | TGTGCCAGCAGTGACGGGACAGGGAACACCGGGGAGCTGTTTTTT
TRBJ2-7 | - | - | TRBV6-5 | CASSPGRQVSYEQYF | TGTGCCAGCAGCCCCGGCCGACAGGTCTCCTACGAGCAGTACTTC
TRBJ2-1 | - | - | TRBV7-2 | CASSPLGAYYNEQFF | TGTGCCAGCAGCCCCCTGGGGGCGTACTACAATGAGCAGTTCTTC
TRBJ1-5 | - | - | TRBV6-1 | CASSEGVSGGQPQHF | TGTGCCAGCAGTGAAGGGGTCAGCGGCGGTCAGCCCCAGCATTTT
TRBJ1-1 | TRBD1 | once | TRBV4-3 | CASSQTGTGATEAFF | TGCGCCAGCAGTCAGACCGGGACAGGGGCCACTGAAGCTTTCTTT
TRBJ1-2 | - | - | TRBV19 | CASSIEVRKSGYTF | TGTGCCAGTAGTATAGAAGTCAGGAAGTCTGGCTACACCTTC
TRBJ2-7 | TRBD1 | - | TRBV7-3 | CASSWGPGQGVYEQYF | TGTGCCAGCAGCTGGGGTCCGGGACAGGGTGTATACGAGCAGTACTTC
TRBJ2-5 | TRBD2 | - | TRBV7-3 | CASSFLAGGLETQYF | TGTGCCAGCAGCTTCCTAGCGGGGGGGCTGGAGACCCAGTACTTC
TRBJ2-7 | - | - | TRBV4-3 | CASSHFRGRSFNEQYF | TGCGCCAGCAGCCACTTCAGGGGAAGAAGCTTTAACGAGCAGTACTTC
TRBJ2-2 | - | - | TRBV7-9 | CASSLVEGRLFF | TGTGCCAGCAGCTTAGTAGAGGGTCGGCTGTTTTTT
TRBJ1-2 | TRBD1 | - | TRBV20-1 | CSASWDRVGGNYGYTF | TGCAGTGCTAGTTGGGACAGGGTAGGGGGGAACTATGGCTACACCTTC